These T cell receptor beta chains were read from a single sample in a study of blood T cell repertoires in COVID-19. This table comes from immunoSEQ multiplex PCR, and its TCRdb copy is limited to in-frame clones, with some not included. The table includes under 300,000 clones, nearly 90% detected once. Specimen: peripheral blood. These receptors all stem from a woman between 55 and 75 years old with COVID-19, enrolled during active disease. CDR3s include the opening cysteine and the closing phenylalanine or tryptophan. Fields, in order: CDR3 length, V gene, clone size, D gene, J gene, CDR3 protein, CDR3 DNA. D genes are given only for firm matches. A clone size is listed for some rows: how often the clone was seen (once, few, many), or a class if it is expanded.

cdr3_length: 14
v_call: TRBV27
clone_size: -
d_call: TRBD1
j_call: TRBJ1-2
cdr3_aa: CASSYRGGLYGYTF
cdr3_nt: TGTGCCAGCAGTTACAGGGGAGGACTCTATGGCTACACCTTC

cdr3_length: 16
v_call: TRBV6-6
clone_size: -
d_call: -
j_call: TRBJ1-1
cdr3_aa: CASSPTGLKMNTEAFF
cdr3_nt: TGTGCCAGCAGCCCCACAGGGTTAAAAATGAACACTGAAGCTTTCTTT

cdr3_length: 12
v_call: TRBV10-3
clone_size: -
d_call: -
j_call: TRBJ2-1
cdr3_aa: CAISGNYNEQFF
cdr3_nt: TGTGCCATCAGTGGTAATTACAATGAGCAGTTCTTC

cdr3_length: 16
v_call: TRBV3-1/TRBV3-2
clone_size: -
d_call: TRBD2
j_call: TRBJ2-5
cdr3_aa: CASSPRLATIQETQYF
cdr3_nt: TGTGCCAGCAGCCCTCGACTAGCTACTATTCAAGAGACCCAGTACTTC

cdr3_length: 14
v_call: TRBV6-5
clone_size: -
d_call: -
j_call: TRBJ2-1
cdr3_aa: CASSYRETYNEQFF
cdr3_nt: TGTGCCAGCAGTTACAGGGAGACCTACAATGAGCAGTTCTTC

cdr3_length: 14
v_call: TRBV5-1
clone_size: -
d_call: -
j_call: TRBJ2-7
cdr3_aa: CASSRELAGYEQYF
cdr3_nt: TGCGCCAGCAGCCGTGAACTAGCAGGGTACGAGCAGTACTTC

cdr3_length: 14
v_call: TRBV7-9
clone_size: few
d_call: -
j_call: TRBJ1-5
cdr3_aa: CASSGGLGNQPQHF
cdr3_nt: TGTGCCAGCAGCGGGGGCCTTGGAAATCAGCCCCAGCATTTT

cdr3_length: 16
v_call: TRBV21-1
clone_size: few
d_call: -
j_call: TRBJ1-2
cdr3_aa: CASSNFWTVTNYGYTF
cdr3_nt: TGTGCCAGCAGCAATTTCTGGACAGTTACTAACTATGGCTACACCTTC

cdr3_length: 16
v_call: TRBV4-3
clone_size: -
d_call: -
j_call: TRBJ1-5
cdr3_aa: CASSQDPHRSNQPQHF
cdr3_nt: TGCGCCAGCAGCCAAGACCCCCACCGGAGCAATCAGCCCCAGCATTTT

cdr3_length: 11
v_call: TRBV6-5
clone_size: -
d_call: -
j_call: TRBJ1-6
cdr3_aa: CAVAIGAPLHF
cdr3_nt: TGTGCCGTGGCCATAGGGGCACCCCTCCACTTT

cdr3_length: 14
v_call: TRBV3-1/TRBV3-2
clone_size: -
d_call: -
j_call: TRBJ1-5
cdr3_aa: CASSQDRSNQPQHF
cdr3_nt: TGTGCCAGCAGCCAAGATCGCAGTAATCAGCCCCAGCATTTT

cdr3_length: 13
v_call: TRBV6-6
clone_size: once
d_call: -
j_call: TRBJ1-2
cdr3_aa: CASSYSGSGGYTF
cdr3_nt: TGTGCCAGCAGTTACTCGGGTAGCGGAGGCTACACCTTC

cdr3_length: 13
v_call: TRBV3-1/TRBV3-2
clone_size: -
d_call: TRBD1
j_call: TRBJ2-7
cdr3_aa: CASRQGPQAEQYF
cdr3_nt: TGTGCCAGCCGACAGGGGCCTCAGGCCGAGCAGTACTTC

cdr3_length: 14
v_call: TRBV7-3
clone_size: -
d_call: -
j_call: TRBJ1-1
cdr3_aa: CASSLRGRSTEAFF
cdr3_nt: TGTGCCAGCAGCTTAAGGGGGCGAAGCACTGAAGCTTTCTTT

cdr3_length: 13
v_call: TRBV7-3
clone_size: -
d_call: -
j_call: TRBJ1-1
cdr3_aa: CASSYNRAVGAFF
cdr3_nt: TGTGCCAGCAGCTACAACAGGGCGGTGGGAGCTTTCTTT

cdr3_length: 12
v_call: TRBV16
clone_size: -
d_call: TRBD1
j_call: TRBJ1-2
cdr3_aa: CASSPDRVGYTF
cdr3_nt: TGTGCCAGCAGCCCGGACAGGGTTGGCTACACCTTC

cdr3_length: 15
v_call: TRBV6-1
clone_size: -
d_call: -
j_call: TRBJ1-6
cdr3_aa: CASRERGHPGSVLHF
cdr3_nt: TGTGCCAGCAGAGAACGGGGACACCCAGGTTCGGTCCTCCACTTT

cdr3_length: 15
v_call: TRBV6-1
clone_size: -
d_call: -
j_call: TRBJ1-1
cdr3_aa: CASSDEGAMNTEAFF
cdr3_nt: TGTGCCAGCAGTGACGAGGGTGCTATGAACACTGAAGCTTTCTTT

cdr3_length: 14
v_call: TRBV5-4
clone_size: -
d_call: -
j_call: TRBJ2-1
cdr3_aa: CASSPQEGWNEQFF
cdr3_nt: TGTGCCAGCAGCCCCCAAGAGGGCTGGAATGAGCAGTTCTTC

cdr3_length: 13
v_call: TRBV4-3
clone_size: -
d_call: -
j_call: TRBJ1-4
cdr3_aa: CASSHPRENKLFF
cdr3_nt: TGCGCCAGCAGCCACCCTCGGGAGAATAAACTGTTTTTT

cdr3_length: 17
v_call: TRBV7-8
clone_size: few
d_call: TRBD1
j_call: TRBJ1-2
cdr3_aa: CASSLFVPGQGSYGYTF
cdr3_nt: TGTGCCAGCAGCTTATTCGTTCCGGGACAGGGGTCCTATGGCTACACCTTC

cdr3_length: 14
v_call: TRBV5-4
clone_size: once
d_call: TRBD1
j_call: TRBJ2-1
cdr3_aa: CASSWDSLGNEQFF
cdr3_nt: TGTGCCAGCAGCTGGGACAGCCTTGGGAATGAGCAGTTCTTC